Listed here are 22 T cell receptor beta chains from one sample, sequenced in a study of early T cells in non-severe SARS-CoV-2 infection (dated by TCRdb to 2020 to 2022). The library was produced with 5' RACE. The sequencing machine was a NextSeq 500. The public reads were reprocessed in TCRdb via fastp at Q25 and MiXCR, keeping in-frame beta chains. Here each entry gathers all rows of one CDR3 protein and keeps the most common genes and DNA. The sample table shows around 77,000 distinct CDR3 sequences, and around 12% are seen once. The biggest ten clones account for around 15% of the sample. The input for sequencing was whole blood, taken at baseline. The receptors were sampled from an adult who was a healthcare worker with PCR-confirmed SARS-CoV-2 infection or an uninfected control (not recorded which). The donor label of this sample is uncertain.

This clonotype came up a few times. V gene TRBV6-1 combines with J gene TRBJ1-2; tentative D call: TRBD1 (6 bases). The CDR3 loop spans 14 amino acids. Germline lookup yields CDR1 MNHNS and CDR2 SASEGT. Trimming removed 8 bases from V and 2 bases from J, with 15 bases in between. The CDR3 is CASRRDMENYGYTF. In DNA, the CDR3 is TGTGCCAGCCGTCGGGACATGGAGAACTATGGCTACACCTTC.

This clonotype was observed at least ten times. The genes are TRBV3-1 and TRBJ1-2, with D tentatively TRBD1 (6 bases). V was clipped by 5 bases and J by 3 bases, with 19 bases between them. The CDR3 is 16 amino acids. CDR1 is LGHDT, CDR2 YNNKEL, per germline (reference sequence). The CDR3 loop reads CASSTRRGAGDYGYTF. CDR3 in DNA: TGTGCCAGCAGCACCCGCCGGGGGGCAGGGGACTATGGCTACACCTTC.

This clonotype was detected many times. The J gene is TRBJ1-1, the V gene TRBV7-9, with a weak D call TRBD1 (5 bases). Per germline, CDR1 SEHNR and CDR2 FQNEAQ (reference sequence). There are 12 residues in the CDR3. Trimming pared 7 bases from V and 8 bases from J, leaving 14 bases between. This CDR3 reads CASTAREGEAFF. DNA for the CDR3: TGTGCCAGCACAGCTCGAGAGGGGGAAGCTTTCTTT.

This clonotype was counted ten times or more. V gene TRBV20-1 combines with J gene TRBJ2-3; no clear D gene. The length of the CDR3 is 16 residues. The V gene lost 6 bases and the J gene lost 1 base, with 20 bases spanning the gap. Germline V gene sequence: CDR1 DFQATT, CDR2 SNEGSKA (reference sequence). The CDR3: CSALPSHTSRTDTQYF. The CDR3 region has the DNA TGCAGTGCGCTGCCCAGCCACACTTCGCGCACAGATACGCAGTATTTT.

There are many counts of this clonotype. This chain connects TRBV4-3 to TRBJ1-4, with a possible D match to TRBD1 (6 bases). Looked up from germline, CDR1 is LGHNA and CDR2 is YSLEER. V lost 0 bases to trimming and J lost 8 bases, with 10 bases between them. This CDR3 has 14 residues. The CDR3 reads CASSQDGQREKLFF. CDR3 coding DNA: TGCGCCAGCAGCCAAGATGGACAGAGGGAAAAACTGTTTTTT.

The chain carries TRBV7-9 and TRBJ1-2; D is unresolved. This CDR3 has 15 amino acids. Germline V gives CDR1 SEHNR, CDR2 FQNEAQ (reference sequence). Trimming removed 5 bases at V and 8 bases at J, with 21 bases between. DNA for the CDR3: TGTGCCAGCAGCCCCCCCGGGTCTTCCCAGGACGGCTACACCTTC. It specifies CASSPPGSSQDGYTF.

This clonotype has just a few counts. The chain couples TRBV2 to TRBJ2-7; 11 bases are a match to TRBD2. Trimming removed 9 bases from V and 1 base from J; junction bases left unmatched: 5. The CDR3 is made up of 14 amino acids. The germline V gene has CDR1 SNHLY and CDR2 FYNNEI. CDR3 in DNA: TGTGCCAGTATCGGGACTAGCGGATCCTACGAGCAGTACTTC. Translation gives CASIGTSGSYEQYF.

This clonotype was picked up a small number of times. The chain carries TRBV7-2 and TRBJ2-2; D is possibly TRBD1 (6 bases). Trimming took 2 bases from V and 4 from J, leaving 8 bases between them. Germline CDR1 and CDR2: SGHTA and FQGNSA. The CDR3 length is 14 residues. CDR3: CASSLQGSTGELFF. CDR3 coding DNA: TGTGCCAGCAGCTTACAGGGGAGCACCGGGGAGCTGTTTTTT. Combining the CDR3 with reference TRBV7-2 and TRBJ2-2 gives the whole variable domain GAGVSQSPSNKVTEKGKDVELRCDPISGHTALYWYRQSLGQGLEFLIYFQGNSAPDKSGLPSDRFSAERTGGSVSTLTIQRTQQEDSAVYLCASSLQGSTGELFFGEGSRLTVL.

This clonotype was counted a few times. V gene TRBV5-1 combines with J gene TRBJ1-6; D ambiguous. CDR3 length: 15 residues. V gave up 6 bases and J gave up 7 bases, with 17 bases separating them. Germline V gene data show CDR1 as SGHRS and CDR2 as YFSETQ. The CDR3 protein is CASTLDSPRNSPLHF. The CDR3 DNA is TGCGCCAGCACCCTCGACTCTCCCCGGAATTCACCCCTCCACTTT.

The chain recombines TRBV25-1 with TRBJ2-2; no clear D gene. The V gene's germline CDR1 is MGHDK and CDR2 SYGVNS. The CDR3 has 16 residues. V was trimmed by 3 bases and J by 5 bases, leaving 16 bases between them. The CDR3: CASSDLEVWGTGELFF. The CDR3 nucleotides are TGTGCCAGCAGTGACCTAGAGGTGTGGGGAACCGGGGAGCTGTTTTTT. The full variable domain, its missing parts supplied by reference TRBV25-1 and TRBJ2-2, is EADIYQTPRYLVIGTGKKITLECSQTMGHDKMYWYQQDPGMELHLIHYSYGVNSTEKGDLSSESTVSRIRTEHFPLTLESARPSHTSQYLCASSDLEVWGTGELFFGEGSRLTVL.

This clonotype was detected only a few times. The CDR3 region is CASSFGLEAFF. The CDR3 coding sequence is TGTGCCAGCAGTTTCGGACTCGAAGCTTTCTTT. This chain links TRBV27 with TRBJ1-1; no clear D gene. The V gene's germline CDR1 is MNHEY and CDR2 SMNVEV (reference sequence). V dropped 3 bases and J dropped 8 bases, with 7 bases sitting between them. The CDR3 has 11 amino acids.

This clonotype occurred a few times. The chain has TRBV19 and TRBJ2-5; tentatively, D is TRBD1 (5 bases). Germline values: CDR1 LNHDA, CDR2 SQIVND (reference sequence). The V and J ends lost 6 bases and 3 bases respectively, with 20 bases between them. The CDR3 is 16 residues long. Written as DNA, the CDR3 is TGTGCCAGTAGCCCCATGATGGGTTTCAGGGAAGAGACCCAGTACTTC. Amino acids: CASSPMMGFREETQYF. Drawing the rest from reference TRBV19 and TRBJ2-5, the complete variable domain is DGGITQSPKYLFRKEGQNVTLSCEQNLNHDAMYWYRQDPGQGLRLIYYSQIVNDFQKGDIAEGYSVSREKKESFPLTVTSAQKNPTAFYLCASSPMMGFREETQYFGPGTRLLVL.

This clonotype appeared a few times. Here the CDR3 DNA reads TGTGCCAGCGAATCGGGGGGGAAGGCCTACGAGCAGTACTTC. Translation gives CASESGGKAYEQYF. The chain recombines TRBV6-2 or TRBV6-3 with TRBJ2-7, with 8 bases matching TRBD2. The trim removed 8 bases at V and 2 bases at J, leaving 8 bases unmatched. The CDR3 is made up of 14 amino acids. Germline V gene sequence: CDR1 MNHEY, CDR2 SVGEGT.

This clonotype has only a few counts. The genes are TRBV20-1 and TRBJ2-7; 13 bases map to TRBD2. The V gene's germline CDR1 is DFQATT and CDR2 SNEGSKA (reference sequence). Trimming cost V 5 bases and J 2 bases; bases outside gene matches: 3. CDR3 length: 14 amino acids. CDR3 sequence: CSASGTSGAYEQYF. CDR3 in DNA: TGCAGTGCTTCCGGGACTAGCGGGGCCTACGAGCAGTACTTC.

In its sample, this clonotype was seen many times. The chain joins TRBV19 to TRBJ1-2; D is perhaps TRBD1 (6 bases). The CDR3 totals 15 residues. Trimming pared 1 base from V and 5 bases from J, leaving 14 bases between. The germline V gene encodes CDR1 LNHDA and CDR2 SQIVND (reference sequence). The CDR3 reads CASSIGTEKLYGYTF. In nucleotides, the CDR3 is TGTGCCAGTAGTATAGGGACAGAGAAACTTTATGGCTACACCTTC.

A few counts support this clonotype. The genes are TRBV5-1 and TRBJ1-2; 10 nucleotides line up with TRBD1. CDR1 SGHRS and CDR2 YFSETQ come from the germline V gene. J gave up 3 bases and V 3 bases, and 2 bases lay outside the gene matches. The CDR3 runs 14 residues. The DNA of the CDR3 is TGCGCCAGCAGCTGGGGGACAGGGGACTATGGCTACACCTTC. This encodes CASSWGTGDYGYTF.

The chain couples TRBV5-5 to TRBJ1-5; perhaps TRBD1 as D (6 bases). Germline CDR1 reads SGHKS; CDR2 reads YYEKEE (reference sequence). This CDR3 has 14 residues. Trimming removed 1 base at V and 5 bases at J, with 10 bases between. The CDR3 spells CASSLQQGDQPQHF. CDR3 DNA sequence: TGTGCCAGCAGCTTGCAACAGGGCGATCAGCCCCAGCATTTT.

This clonotype came up many times. The gene calls are TRBV13 and TRBJ2-7; 10 nucleotides agree with TRBD1. Trimming took 0 bases from V and 4 from J; bases not matched to a gene: 6. In germline, CDR1 is PRHDT, CDR2 FYEKMQ (reference sequence). There are 16 residues in the CDR3. The DNA of the CDR3 is TGTGCCAGCAGCTTAGGGGCCGGGACAGGGGTTTACGAGCAGTACTTC. It translates to CASSLGAGTGVYEQYF.

The chain uses TRBV7-8 and TRBJ1-2; 7 nucleotides align to TRBD1. V shed 3 bases, J shed 2 bases, and the junction held 9 bases outside the gene matches. The CDR3 is 16 amino acids. CDR1 is SGHVS, CDR2 FQNEAQ, per germline. CDR3 residues: CASSFRQGSLNYGYTF. The CDR3, as DNA: TGTGCCAGCAGCTTCCGACAGGGTTCTTTAAACTATGGCTACACCTTC. Supplemented by reference TRBV7-8 and TRBJ1-2, the full variable domain reads GAGVSQSPRYKVAKRGQDVALRCDPISGHVSLFWYQQALGQGPEFLTYFQNEAQLDKSGLPSDRFFAERPEGSVSTLKIQRTQQEDSAVYLCASSFRQGSLNYGYTFGSGTRLTVV.

This clonotype was picked up a small number of times. CDR3 in DNA: TGTGCCAGCAGTCCTGGGACTGCTACGCAGTATTTT. Protein product: CASSPGTATQYF. J is TRBJ2-3 and V is TRBV12-3 or TRBV12-4; D may be TRBD2 (6 bases). The CDR3 is 12 residues long. V lost 5 bases and J lost 8, with 11 bases in between.

This CDR3 is CASSERPRSGELFF. CDR3 coding DNA: TGCGCCAGCAGTGAGAGGCCCCGCTCCGGGGAGCTGTTTTTT. The chain uses TRBV10-1 and TRBJ2-2; no reliable D call. Trimming took 2 bases from V and 6 from J, leaving 10 bases between them. CDR3 length: 14 amino acids. In germline, CDR1 is WNHNN, CDR2 SYGVQD (reference sequence).

The genes are TRBV20-1 and TRBJ1-2; maybe TRBD1 (5 bases). The CDR3 runs to 15 residues. Trimming cost V 0 bases and J 4 bases, with 15 bases left between them. Germline CDR1 DFQATT, CDR2 SNEGSKA (reference sequence). The CDR3 DNA follows: TGCAGTGCTAGAGATCGGCAGGGTTTGGTCTATGGCTACACCTTC. Protein product: CSARDRQGLVYGYTF.